Below are 5 T cell receptor beta chains sequenced from a single sample in a study of cytotoxic CD8 clonotypes in ibrutinib-treated CLL. Produced via immunoSEQ multiplex PCR; TCRdb's table is partial and in-frame only. The top ten hold around 15% of the sample, which has 150,000 to 250,000 clones, about 72% seen once. The sample here was PBMCs, taken after 24 months of ibrutinib treatment. Receptors originate from a human donor with chronic lymphocytic leukemia.

V and J are TRBV5-1 and TRBJ2-3; tentatively, D is TRBD1 (6 bases). V was cut by 7 bases and J by 3 bases, with 18 bases left in between. Germline CDR1 reads SGHRS; CDR2 reads YFSETQ. There are 15 residues in the CDR3. The CDR3 protein is CASRQDLVGTDTQYF. CDR3 nucleotides: TGCGCCAGCCGACAGGACCTCGTAGGTACAGATACGCAGTATTTT.

V usage is TRBV28 and J usage is TRBJ2-7, with 8 bases that match TRBD2. Germline V gene lookup returns CDR1 MDHEN and CDR2 SYDVKM. V lost 6 bases to trimming and J lost 4 bases; unmatched junction nucleotides: 8. The CDR3 is 14 residues long. CDR3 amino acids: CASRPPGGAYEQYF. The CDR3 nucleotides read TGTGCCAGCAGACCTCCCGGGGGGGCTTACGAGCAGTACTTC.

The V gene is TRBV7-2, the J gene TRBJ2-7, with D tentatively TRBD1 (5 bases). Germline CDR1 reads SGHTA; CDR2 reads FQGNSA. V was trimmed by 3 bases and J by 2 bases, leaving 8 bases between them. This CDR3 has 13 amino acids. The CDR3 nucleotides read TGTGCCAGCAGCTTTAGCAGGGCCTACGAGCAGTACTTC. Translation gives CASSFSRAYEQYF. The full variable domain, its missing parts supplied by reference TRBV7-2 and TRBJ2-7, is GAGVSQSPSNKVTEKGKDVELRCDPISGHTALYWYRQSLGQGLEFLIYFQGNSAPDKSGLPSDRFSAERTGGSVSTLTIQRTQQEDSAVYLCASSFSRAYEQYFGPGTRLTVT.

The chain employs TRBV5-1 and TRBJ2-2; D possibly corresponds to TRBD1 (6 bases). The CDR3 sequence is 14 residues long. Trimming removed 0 bases at V and 5 bases at J, with 8 bases between. Germline V CDR1 and CDR2: SGHRS, YFSETQ. CDR3: CASSLGTDTGELFF. The CDR3 DNA reads TGCGCCAGCAGCTTGGGGACAGATACCGGGGAGCTGTTTTTT.

The chain combines TRBV2 with TRBJ2-4; no clear D gene. V was shortened by 4 bases and J by 9 bases, with 13 bases between the two germline ends. The CDR3 runs to 13 residues. The V gene's germline CDR1 is SNHLY and CDR2 FYNNEI. The CDR3 DNA sequence: TGTGCCAGCAGTGGCAGCGAACGAGGCATTCAGTACTTC. Translated: CASSGSERGIQYF.